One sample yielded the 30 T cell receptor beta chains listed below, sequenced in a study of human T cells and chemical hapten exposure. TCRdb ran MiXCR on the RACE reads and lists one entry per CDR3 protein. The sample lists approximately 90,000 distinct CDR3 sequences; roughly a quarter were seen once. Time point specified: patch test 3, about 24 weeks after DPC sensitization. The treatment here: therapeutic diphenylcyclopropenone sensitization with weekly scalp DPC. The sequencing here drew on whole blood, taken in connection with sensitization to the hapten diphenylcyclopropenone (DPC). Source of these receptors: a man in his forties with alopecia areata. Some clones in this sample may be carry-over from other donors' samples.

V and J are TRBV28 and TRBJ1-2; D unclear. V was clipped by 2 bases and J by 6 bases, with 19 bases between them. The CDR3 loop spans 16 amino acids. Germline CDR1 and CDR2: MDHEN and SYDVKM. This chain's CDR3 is CASSLLPSGVANGYTF. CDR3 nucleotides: TGTGCCAGCAGTTTACTACCCAGCGGGGTAGCTAATGGCTACACCTTC.

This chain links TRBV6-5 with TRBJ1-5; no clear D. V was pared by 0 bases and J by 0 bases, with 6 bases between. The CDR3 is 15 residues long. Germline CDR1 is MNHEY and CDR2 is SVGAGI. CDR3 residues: CASSYSAVSNQPQHF. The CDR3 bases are TGTGCCAGCAGTTACTCGGCAGTTAGCAATCAGCCCCAGCATTTT.

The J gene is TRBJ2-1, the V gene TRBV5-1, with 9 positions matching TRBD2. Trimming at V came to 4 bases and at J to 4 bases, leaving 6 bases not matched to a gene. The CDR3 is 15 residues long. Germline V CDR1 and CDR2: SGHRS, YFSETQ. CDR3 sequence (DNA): TGCGCCAGCAGCAAAGCGGGAGGTGGATACAATGAGCAGTTCTTC. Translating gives CASSKAGGGYNEQFF.

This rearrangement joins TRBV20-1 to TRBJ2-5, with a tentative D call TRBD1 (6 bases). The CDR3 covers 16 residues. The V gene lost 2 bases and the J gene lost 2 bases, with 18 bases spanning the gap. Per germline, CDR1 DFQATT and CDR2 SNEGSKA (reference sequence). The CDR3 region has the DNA TGCAGTGCTAGAAAATGGGGGCTGAGTCGACAAGAGACCCAGTACTTC. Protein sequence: CSARKWGLSRQETQYF.

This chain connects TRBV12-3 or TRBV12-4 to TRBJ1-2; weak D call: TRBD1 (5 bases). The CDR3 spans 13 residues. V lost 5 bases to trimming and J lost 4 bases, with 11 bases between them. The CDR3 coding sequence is TGTGCCAGCAGTCGCCAGGGTGGCTATGGCTACACCTTC. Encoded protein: CASSRQGGYGYTF.

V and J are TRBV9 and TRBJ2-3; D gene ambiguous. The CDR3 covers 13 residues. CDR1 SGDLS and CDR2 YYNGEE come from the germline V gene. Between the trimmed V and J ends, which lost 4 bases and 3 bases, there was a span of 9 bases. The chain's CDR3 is CASSTPTTDTQYF. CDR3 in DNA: TGTGCCAGCAGCACCCCCACAACAGATACGCAGTATTTT.

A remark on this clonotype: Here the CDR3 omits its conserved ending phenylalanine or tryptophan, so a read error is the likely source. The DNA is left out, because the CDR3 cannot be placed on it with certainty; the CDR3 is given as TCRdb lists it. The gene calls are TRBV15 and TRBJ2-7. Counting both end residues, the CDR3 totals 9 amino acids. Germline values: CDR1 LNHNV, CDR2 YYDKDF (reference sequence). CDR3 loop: CATSSAERP.

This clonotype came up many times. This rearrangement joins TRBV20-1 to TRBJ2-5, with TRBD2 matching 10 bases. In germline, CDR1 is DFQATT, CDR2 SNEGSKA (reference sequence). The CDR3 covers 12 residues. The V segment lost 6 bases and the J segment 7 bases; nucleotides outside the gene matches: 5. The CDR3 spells CSARRTSGTQYF. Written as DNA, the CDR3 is TGCAGTGCCCGCCGGACTAGCGGGACCCAGTACTTC.

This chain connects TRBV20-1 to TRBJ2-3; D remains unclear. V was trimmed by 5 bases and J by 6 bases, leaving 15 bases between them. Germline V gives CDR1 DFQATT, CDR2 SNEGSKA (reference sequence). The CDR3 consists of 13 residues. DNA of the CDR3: TGCAGTGCTTTAATAGTCGTGGGGGATACGCAGTATTTT. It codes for CSALIVVGDTQYF.

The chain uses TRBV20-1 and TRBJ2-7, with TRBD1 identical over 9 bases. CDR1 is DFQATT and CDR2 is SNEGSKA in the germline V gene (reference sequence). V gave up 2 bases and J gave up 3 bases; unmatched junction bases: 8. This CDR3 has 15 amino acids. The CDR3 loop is CSARNTGTGFYEQYF. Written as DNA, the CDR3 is TGCAGTGCTAGAAACACCGGGACAGGGTTCTACGAGCAGTACTTC.

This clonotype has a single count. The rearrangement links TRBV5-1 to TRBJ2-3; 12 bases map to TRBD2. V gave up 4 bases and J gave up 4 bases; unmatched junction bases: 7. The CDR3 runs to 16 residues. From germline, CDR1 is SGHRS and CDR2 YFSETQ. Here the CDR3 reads CASSQGLAGRSDTQYF. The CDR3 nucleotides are TGCGCCAGCAGCCAAGGACTAGCGGGAAGGTCAGATACGCAGTATTTT.

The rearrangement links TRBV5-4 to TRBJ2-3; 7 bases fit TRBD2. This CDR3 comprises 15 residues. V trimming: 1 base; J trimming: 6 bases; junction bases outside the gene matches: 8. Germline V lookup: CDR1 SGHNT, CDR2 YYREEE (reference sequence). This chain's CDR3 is CASSLRASGDDTQYF. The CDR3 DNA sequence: TGTGCCAGCAGCTTGCGGGCTAGCGGAGATGATACGCAGTATTTT.

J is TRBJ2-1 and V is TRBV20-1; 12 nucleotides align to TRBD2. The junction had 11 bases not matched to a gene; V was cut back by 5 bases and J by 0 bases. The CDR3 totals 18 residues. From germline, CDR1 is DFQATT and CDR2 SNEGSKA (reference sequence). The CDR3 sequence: CSAWGASGRASSYNEQFF. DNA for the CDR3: TGCAGTGCTTGGGGAGCTAGCGGGAGGGCCAGCTCCTACAATGAGCAGTTCTTC.

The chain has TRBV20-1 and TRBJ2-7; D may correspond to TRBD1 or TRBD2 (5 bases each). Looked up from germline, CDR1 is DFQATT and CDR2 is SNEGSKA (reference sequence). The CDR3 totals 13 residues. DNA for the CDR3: TGCAGCGCCCTTCCGGGGCGAGGAGGCGAGCAGTACTTC. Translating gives CSALPGRGGEQYF.

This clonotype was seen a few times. The CDR3 nucleotides are TGTGCCAGCAGTTCACAGTCGAACACCGGGGAGCTGTTTTTT. This sequence encodes CASSSQSNTGELFF. The rearrangement links TRBV6-1 to TRBJ2-2, with D hard to call. Trimming stripped 5 bases from V and 0 bases from J, with 7 bases between. In germline, CDR1 is MNHNS, CDR2 SASEGT. CDR3 length: 14 amino acids.

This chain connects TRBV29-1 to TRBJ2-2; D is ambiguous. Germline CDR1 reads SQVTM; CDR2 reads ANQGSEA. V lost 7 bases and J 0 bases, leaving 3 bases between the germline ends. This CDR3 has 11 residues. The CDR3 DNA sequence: TGCAGCGCCTCGAACACCGGGGAGCTGTTTTTT. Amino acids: CSASNTGELFF.

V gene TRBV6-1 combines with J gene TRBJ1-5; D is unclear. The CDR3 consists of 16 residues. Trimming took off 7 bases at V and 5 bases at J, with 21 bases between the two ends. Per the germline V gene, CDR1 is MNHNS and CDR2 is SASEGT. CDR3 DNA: TGTGCCAGCAAGAGAGCGGACGTTCGGCGGGATCAGCCCCAGCATTTT. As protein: CASKRADVRRDQPQHF.

The CDR3 protein is CASSQGLAGGLENIQYF. CDR3 sequence (DNA): TGTGCCAGCAGCCAGGGACTAGCGGGAGGTCTTGAAAACATTCAGTACTTC. This chain connects TRBV3-1 to TRBJ2-4, with 15 bases that match TRBD2. The CDR3 loop spans 17 amino acids. Germline CDR1 is LGHDT and CDR2 is YNNKEL (reference sequence). The V gene end was trimmed by 3 bases and the J gene end by 5 bases; junction bases not matched to a gene: 5.

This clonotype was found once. The CDR3 coding sequence is TGTGCCAGCAGTCAGTTGGGTCCAGGCAATCAGCCCCAGCATTTT. As protein: CASSQLGPGNQPQHF. The chain combines TRBV28 with TRBJ1-5; D remains ambiguous. CDR1 and CDR2 from the germline V gene are MDHEN and SYDVKM. The CDR3 spans 15 residues. V was trimmed by 5 bases and J by 2 bases, leaving 13 bases between them.

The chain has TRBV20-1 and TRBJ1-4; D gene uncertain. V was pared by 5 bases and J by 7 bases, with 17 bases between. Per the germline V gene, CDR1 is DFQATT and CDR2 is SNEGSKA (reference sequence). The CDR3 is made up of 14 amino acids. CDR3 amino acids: CSALRDPASEKLFF. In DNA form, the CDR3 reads TGCAGTGCTCTCCGGGATCCCGCGAGTGAAAAACTGTTTTTT.

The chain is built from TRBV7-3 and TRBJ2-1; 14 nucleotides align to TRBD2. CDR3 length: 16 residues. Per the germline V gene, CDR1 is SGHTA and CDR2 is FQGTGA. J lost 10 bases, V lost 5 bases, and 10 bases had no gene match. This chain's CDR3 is CASSPSGTSGSQEQFF. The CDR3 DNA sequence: TGTGCCAGCAGCCCCAGCGGGACTAGCGGGAGTCAAGAGCAGTTCTTC. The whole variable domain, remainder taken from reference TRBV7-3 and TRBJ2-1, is GAGVSQTPSNKVTEKGKYVELRCDPISGHTALYWYRQSLGQGPEFLIYFQGTGAADDSGLPNDRFFAVRPEGSVSTLKIQRTERGDSAVYLCASSPSGTSGSQEQFFGPGTRLTVL.

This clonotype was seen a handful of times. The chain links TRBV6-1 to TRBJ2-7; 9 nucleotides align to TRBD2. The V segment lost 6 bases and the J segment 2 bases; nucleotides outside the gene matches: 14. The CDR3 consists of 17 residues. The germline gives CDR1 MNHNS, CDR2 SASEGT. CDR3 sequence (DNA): TGTGCCAGCAGCCACGGGGGCGGGAGGGCCACACCCTACGAGCAGTACTTC. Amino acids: CASSHGGGRATPYEQYF.

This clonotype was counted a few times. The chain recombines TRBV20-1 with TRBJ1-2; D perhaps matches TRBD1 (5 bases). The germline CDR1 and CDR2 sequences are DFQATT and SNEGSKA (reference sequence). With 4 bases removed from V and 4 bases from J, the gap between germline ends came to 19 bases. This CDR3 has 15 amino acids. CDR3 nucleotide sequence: TGCAGTGCTACCCTCGGGGCTGTTAACTCCTATGGCTACACCTTC. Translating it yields CSATLGAVNSYGYTF.

Here the CDR3 reads CASSANRDQPQHF. In nucleotides, the CDR3 is TGTGCCAGCAGTGCGAACAGAGATCAGCCCCAGCATTTT. The chain couples TRBV6-4 to TRBJ1-5; D gene ambiguous. The V end lost 4 bases, the J end lost 5 bases, and 9 bases lay between the germline ends. The length of the CDR3 is 13 residues. Germline V gives CDR1 MRHNA, CDR2 SNTAGT.

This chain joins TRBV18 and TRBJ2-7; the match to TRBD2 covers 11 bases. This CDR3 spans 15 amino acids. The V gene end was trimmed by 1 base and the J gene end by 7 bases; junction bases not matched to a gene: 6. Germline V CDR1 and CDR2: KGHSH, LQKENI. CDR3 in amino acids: CASSPLAGGPGEQYF. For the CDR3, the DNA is TGTGCCAGCTCACCACTAGCGGGAGGGCCTGGTGAGCAGTACTTC.

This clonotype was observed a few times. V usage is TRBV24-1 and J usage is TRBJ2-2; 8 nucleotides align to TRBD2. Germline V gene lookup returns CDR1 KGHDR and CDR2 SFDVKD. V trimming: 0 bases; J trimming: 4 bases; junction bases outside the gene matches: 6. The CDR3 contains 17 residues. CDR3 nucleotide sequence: TGTGCCACCAGTGATTTGCACCTTGCGGGAGGCACCGGGGAGCTGTTTTTT. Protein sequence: CATSDLHLAGGTGELFF.

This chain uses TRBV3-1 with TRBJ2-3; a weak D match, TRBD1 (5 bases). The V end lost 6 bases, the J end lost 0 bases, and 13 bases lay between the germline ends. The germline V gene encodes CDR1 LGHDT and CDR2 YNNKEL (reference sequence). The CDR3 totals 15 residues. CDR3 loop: CASSLRQTSTDTQYF. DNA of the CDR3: TGTGCCAGCAGTCTTAGACAGACTAGCACAGATACGCAGTATTTT.

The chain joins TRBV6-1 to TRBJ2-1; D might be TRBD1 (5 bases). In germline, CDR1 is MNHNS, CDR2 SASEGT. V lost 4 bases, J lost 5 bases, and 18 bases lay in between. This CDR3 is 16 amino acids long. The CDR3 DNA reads TGTGCCAGCAGTGGTTTTGGAGTACAGGTGGACAATGAGCAGTTCTTC. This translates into CASSGFGVQVDNEQFF.

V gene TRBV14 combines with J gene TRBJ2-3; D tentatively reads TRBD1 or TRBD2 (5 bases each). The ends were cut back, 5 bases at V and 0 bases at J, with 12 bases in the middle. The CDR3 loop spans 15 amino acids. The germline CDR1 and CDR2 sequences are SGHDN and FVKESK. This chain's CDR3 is CASSGTATSTDTQYF. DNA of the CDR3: TGTGCCAGCAGCGGGACGGCTACTAGCACAGATACGCAGTATTTT.

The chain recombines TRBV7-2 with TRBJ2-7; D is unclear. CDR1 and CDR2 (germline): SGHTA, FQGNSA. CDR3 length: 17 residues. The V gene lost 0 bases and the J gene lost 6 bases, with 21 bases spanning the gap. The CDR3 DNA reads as TGTGCCAGCAGCTTAGCCGTGGGCAGCCAGTATGGATTCGAGCAGTACTTC. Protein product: CASSLAVGSQYGFEQYF.